What follows is one T cell receptor beta chain and its context. Germline values: CDR1 SEHNR, CDR2 FQNEAQ (reference sequence). This CDR3 comprises 14 residues. Trimming pared 2 bases from V and 5 bases from J, leaving 12 bases between. This entry belongs to a study of radiotherapy plus CTLA-4 blockade in lung cancer. Study information: Of the patients, about 19% showed objective responses and roughly 30% attained disease control.

Some clones are missing from TCRdb's copy, which holds only in-frame ones; the method was immunoSEQ multiplex PCR. This repertoire shows some 50,000 clones, 84% found once; its top ten account for about 5%. The origin of this receptor is a human donor with non-small cell lung cancer whose response to radiotherapy plus ipilimumab could not be evaluated. Material: peripheral blood, obtained from a patient treated with radiotherapy plus ipilimumab. This rearrangement joins TRBV7-9 to TRBJ1-2; D is uncertain. CDR3 sequence: CASSLTVSSYGYTF. The CDR3 DNA reads TGTGCCAGCAGCTTAACGGTCTCTTCGTATGGCTACACCTTC.